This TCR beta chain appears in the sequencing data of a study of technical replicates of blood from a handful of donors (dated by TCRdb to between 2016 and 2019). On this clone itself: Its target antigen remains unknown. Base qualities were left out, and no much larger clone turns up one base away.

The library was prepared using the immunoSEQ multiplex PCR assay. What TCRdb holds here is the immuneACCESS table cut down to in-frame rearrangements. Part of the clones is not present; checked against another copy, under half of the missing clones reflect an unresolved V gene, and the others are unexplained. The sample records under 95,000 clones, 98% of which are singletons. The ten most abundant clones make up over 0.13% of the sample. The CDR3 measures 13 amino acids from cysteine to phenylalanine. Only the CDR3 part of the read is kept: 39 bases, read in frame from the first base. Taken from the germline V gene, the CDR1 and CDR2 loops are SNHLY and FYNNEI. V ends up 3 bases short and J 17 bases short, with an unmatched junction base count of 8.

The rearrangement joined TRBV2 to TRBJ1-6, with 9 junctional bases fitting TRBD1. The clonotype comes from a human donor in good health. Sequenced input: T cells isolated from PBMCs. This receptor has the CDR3 CASSDRDRVKFHF. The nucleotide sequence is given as TGTGCCAGCAGTGACCGGGACAGGGTGAAGTTCCACTTT.